This T cell receptor beta chain came from a study of T cells in Graves' hyperthyroidism and ophthalmopathy. Newly diagnosed hyperthyroidism, duration under 2 months, in patients aged 18 to 65. Authors of the study amplified TCR beta CDR3 regions from RNA transcripts. First-round RT-PCR targeting the TCR CDR3 was performed with the HTBI primer set. MiXCR was run by TCRdb on the multiplex PCR reads, yielding one entry per CDR3 protein. This table holds about 570,000 distinct CDR3 sequences, around 13% found once. This CDR3 comprises 16 residues. CDR1 MGHDK and CDR2 SYGVNS come from the germline V gene. V dropped 3 bases and J dropped 0; count of bases not matched to a gene: 3.

The rearrangement uses TRBV25-1 and TRBJ1-2, with 11 positions matching TRBD1. Sequencing input: blood. The receptor was derived from a woman between 35 and 50 years old with Graves' hyperthyroidism. For the CDR3, the DNA is TGTGCCAGCAGTGACCAGGGACAGGGGGCTAACTATGGCTACACCTTC. As protein: CASSDQGQGANYGYTF.